Listed below are T cell receptor beta chains from one sample, sequenced in a study of T cell repertoires in cytomegalovirus infection. TCRdb re-called the reads through MiXCR, storing one row per CDR3 protein. In the table there are some 700,000 distinct CDR3 sequences, 35% of which are singletons. The sample taken for sequencing was PBMCs. The receptors originated from a human donor in good health (CMV status not recorded). Some clones in this sample may be carry-over from other donors' samples. Each CDR3 is given with its conserved first and last residue. The order of the fields is J gene, D gene, V gene, clone size, CDR3 protein, CDR3 DNA. A D gene is named only where the DNA matches it firmly. Not every row has a clone size; where given, it reads once, few, many or a size class.

j_call: TRBJ2-5
d_call: TRBD1
v_call: TRBV11-2
clone_size: few
cdr3_aa: CASSLVGGPLQETQYF
cdr3_nt: TGTGCCAGCAGCTTAGTAGGGGGCCCCTTACAAGAGACCCAGTACTTC

j_call: TRBJ2-6
d_call: TRBD2
v_call: TRBV5-3
clone_size: few
cdr3_aa: CASSGILAGGANVLTF
cdr3_nt: TGTGCCAGCAGCGGAATACTAGCGGGCGGGGCCAACGTCCTGACTTTC

j_call: TRBJ2-1
d_call: TRBD2
v_call: TRBV6-8
clone_size: -
cdr3_aa: CASSRIAGYNYQFF
cdr3_nt: TGTGCCAGCAGTCGGATAGCGGGGTACAATTATCAGTTCTTC

j_call: TRBJ1-6
d_call: -
v_call: TRBV7-2
clone_size: once
cdr3_aa: CASSRKAAQTSYNSPLHF
cdr3_nt: TGTGCCAGCAGCCGAAAGGCTGCGCAAACGTCCTATAATTCACCCCTCCACTTT

j_call: TRBJ2-3
d_call: TRBD1
v_call: TRBV12-3/TRBV12-4
clone_size: many
cdr3_aa: CASRGQGIGTDTQYF
cdr3_nt: TGTGCCAGCAGGGGACAGGGAATCGGCACAGATACGCAGTATTTT

j_call: TRBJ2-3
d_call: TRBD2
v_call: TRBV20-1
clone_size: -
cdr3_aa: CSASASGITDTQYF
cdr3_nt: TGCAGTGCTAGTGCTAGCGGTATCACAGATACGCAGTATTTT

j_call: TRBJ2-2
d_call: TRBD2
v_call: TRBV11-2
clone_size: few
cdr3_aa: CASSRTSNTGELFF
cdr3_nt: TGTGCCAGCAGCAGGACTAGTAACACCGGGGAGCTGTTTTTT

j_call: TRBJ2-7
d_call: -
v_call: TRBV7-8
clone_size: many
cdr3_aa: CASSLGRGVPSYEQYF
cdr3_nt: TGTGCCAGCAGCTTAGGGCGGGGAGTCCCCTCCTACGAGCAGTACTTC

j_call: TRBJ1-5
d_call: TRBD1
v_call: TRBV12-3/TRBV12-4
clone_size: many
cdr3_aa: CASTSSIQGAGQPQHF
cdr3_nt: TGTGCCAGCACGAGTAGTATACAGGGGGCAGGGCAGCCCCAGCATTTT

j_call: TRBJ2-3
d_call: -
v_call: TRBV28
clone_size: -
cdr3_aa: CARSFLADTDTQYF
cdr3_nt: TGTGCCCGCAGTTTTTTAGCCGACACAGATACTCAGTATTTT

j_call: TRBJ2-7
d_call: -
v_call: TRBV5-1
clone_size: -
cdr3_aa: CASSLGPEGVYEQYF
cdr3_nt: TGCGCCAGCAGCTTGGGCCCCGAGGGGGTCTACGAGCAGTACTTC

j_call: TRBJ2-3
d_call: -
v_call: TRBV29-1
clone_size: -
cdr3_aa: CSVAGAQRSNRRADTQYF
cdr3_nt: TGCAGCGTGGCCGGCGCGCAGCGGAGCAACCGACGGGCAGATACGCAGTATTTT

j_call: TRBJ1-1
d_call: -
v_call: TRBV11-2
clone_size: -
cdr3_aa: CASSLALGGTNTEAFF
cdr3_nt: TGTGCCAGCAGCTTAGCCCTCGGGGGCACGAACACTGAAGCTTTCTTT

j_call: TRBJ1-2
d_call: TRBD1
v_call: TRBV5-5
clone_size: -
cdr3_aa: CASRSDRGSHGYTF
cdr3_nt: TGTGCCAGCAGATCTGACAGGGGGAGCCATGGCTACACCTTC

j_call: TRBJ2-5
d_call: TRBD2
v_call: TRBV29-1
clone_size: -
cdr3_aa: CSVAGGDKIETQYF
cdr3_nt: TGCAGCGTTGCCGGGGGGGACAAGATAGAGACCCAGTACTTC

j_call: TRBJ2-3
d_call: TRBD1
v_call: TRBV7-9
clone_size: few
cdr3_aa: CASSPIGTGPYTDTQYF
cdr3_nt: TGTGCCAGCAGCCCAATAGGGACAGGGCCCTACACAGATACGCAGTATTTT

j_call: TRBJ1-5
d_call: -
v_call: TRBV6-1
clone_size: few
cdr3_aa: CASGLLGSNQPQHF
cdr3_nt: TGTGCCAGCGGACTACTGGGTAGCAATCAGCCCCAGCATTTT

j_call: TRBJ1-1
d_call: TRBD1
v_call: TRBV27
clone_size: -
cdr3_aa: CASSLRTGLEAFF
cdr3_nt: TGTGCCAGCAGTCTGCGGACAGGGTTGGAAGCTTTCTTT

j_call: TRBJ2-5
d_call: -
v_call: TRBV7-3
clone_size: -
cdr3_aa: CASSFLGGHQETQYF
cdr3_nt: TGTGCCAGCAGCTTCCTTGGTGGTCACCAAGAGACCCAGTACTTC

j_call: TRBJ2-1
d_call: TRBD2
v_call: TRBV28
clone_size: few
cdr3_aa: CASSSTSGANEQFF
cdr3_nt: TGTGCCAGCAGTTCGACTAGCGGGGCCAATGAGCAGTTCTTC

j_call: TRBJ1-6
d_call: -
v_call: TRBV11-2
clone_size: few
cdr3_aa: CASSLSPGSPLHF
cdr3_nt: TGTGCCAGCAGCTTAAGTCCCGGTTCACCCCTCCACTTT

j_call: TRBJ1-5
d_call: TRBD1
v_call: TRBV27
clone_size: -
cdr3_aa: CASSPGTGRRRNQPQHF
cdr3_nt: TGTGCCAGCAGCCCCGGGACAGGGAGACGGAGGAATCAGCCCCAGCATTTT

j_call: TRBJ2-5
d_call: TRBD1
v_call: TRBV7-8
clone_size: many
cdr3_aa: CASSTRQGYQETQYF
cdr3_nt: TGTGCCAGCAGCACCAGACAGGGGTACCAAGAGACCCAGTACTTC

j_call: TRBJ1-6
d_call: -
v_call: TRBV7-2
clone_size: many
cdr3_aa: CASSLARPVSPLHF
cdr3_nt: TGTGCCAGCAGCTTAGCTCGACCAGTTTCACCCCTCCACTTT

j_call: TRBJ2-3
d_call: -
v_call: TRBV7-6
clone_size: -
cdr3_aa: CASSLKGRAPDTQYF
cdr3_nt: TGTGCCAGCAGCTTAAAGGGAAGGGCGCCAGATACGCAGTATTTT

j_call: TRBJ2-1
d_call: TRBD2
v_call: TRBV19
clone_size: medium-sized
cdr3_aa: CASRKSGGLEQFF
cdr3_nt: TGTGCCAGTAGGAAATCGGGAGGGCTTGAGCAGTTCTTC

j_call: TRBJ2-1
d_call: TRBD1
v_call: TRBV19
clone_size: -
cdr3_aa: CASSIVWDRYNEQFF
cdr3_nt: TGTGCCAGTAGTATCGTTTGGGACAGATACAATGAGCAGTTCTTC

j_call: TRBJ1-5
d_call: -
v_call: TRBV19
clone_size: -
cdr3_aa: CASSIVWDGNQPQHF
cdr3_nt: TGTGCCAGTAGTATAGTCTGGGATGGCAATCAGCCCCAGCATTTT

j_call: TRBJ2-1
d_call: TRBD1
v_call: TRBV6-6
clone_size: -
cdr3_aa: CASSSRDRGRHEQFF
cdr3_nt: TGTGCCAGCAGCTCGAGGGACAGGGGACGCCATGAGCAGTTCTTC

j_call: TRBJ2-7
d_call: -
v_call: TRBV11-3
clone_size: few
cdr3_aa: CASSLRAGRTYEQYF
cdr3_nt: TGTGCCAGCAGCTTACGCGCGGGCCGAACTTACGAGCAGTACTTC

j_call: TRBJ1-5
d_call: -
v_call: TRBV12-3/TRBV12-4
clone_size: -
cdr3_aa: CASSPGRPVGNQPQHF
cdr3_nt: TGTGCCAGCAGTCCTGGACGTCCGGTTGGCAATCAGCCCCAGCATTTT

j_call: TRBJ1-5
d_call: -
v_call: TRBV20-1
clone_size: -
cdr3_aa: CSARQGQQPQHF
cdr3_nt: TGCAGTGCTAGACAGGGTCAGCAGCCCCAGCATTTT

j_call: TRBJ1-1
d_call: TRBD1
v_call: TRBV5-1
clone_size: few
cdr3_aa: CASSLATGGGNTEAFF
cdr3_nt: TGCGCCAGCAGCTTGGCGACAGGGGGCGGGAACACTGAAGCTTTCTTT

j_call: TRBJ1-6
d_call: -
v_call: TRBV5-1
clone_size: -
cdr3_aa: CASSPGLSAGPRVNSPLHF
cdr3_nt: TGCGCCAGCAGCCCCGGGTTGTCGGCGGGCCCGAGGGTGAATTCACCCCTCCACTTT

j_call: TRBJ2-7
d_call: TRBD1
v_call: TRBV28
clone_size: few
cdr3_aa: CASSLGDSLSGQYF
cdr3_nt: TGTGCCAGCAGTTTAGGGGACAGCCTTTCTGGGCAGTACTTC

j_call: TRBJ1-4
d_call: -
v_call: TRBV20-1
clone_size: -
cdr3_aa: CSARGRLGNEKLFF
cdr3_nt: TGCAGTGCTAGAGGGAGATTGGGAAATGAAAAACTGTTTTTT

j_call: TRBJ2-7
d_call: TRBD1
v_call: TRBV10-3
clone_size: -
cdr3_aa: CAISESTGHEQYF
cdr3_nt: TGTGCCATCAGTGAGTCGACAGGGCACGAGCAGTACTTC

j_call: TRBJ1-1
d_call: -
v_call: TRBV5-1
clone_size: -
cdr3_aa: CASTPWVGTEAFF
cdr3_nt: TGCGCCAGCACACCTTGGGTTGGCACTGAAGCTTTCTTT

j_call: TRBJ2-7
d_call: -
v_call: TRBV5-1
clone_size: few
cdr3_aa: CASSLVGSSPYEQYF
cdr3_nt: TGCGCCAGCAGCTTGGTAGGTAGTTCCCCCTACGAGCAGTACTTC